One and the same sample provided the 26 T cell receptor beta chains below, sequenced in a study of a mutant IDH1 vaccine in newly diagnosed glioma. Their recognized antigens are unknown. Time point noted: week 5, during vaccination. In the vaccine, a single dose held 300 ug of the mutant IDH1 20-mer peptide, along with topical imiquimod. Some clones are missing from TCRdb's copy, which holds only in-frame ones; the method was immunoSEQ multiplex PCR. This table has 70,000 to 100,000 clones, roughly nine tenths appearing once. Sample: PBMCs, taken from a glioma patient whose treatment included an IDH1 peptide vaccine. Receptor source: a woman between 50 and 59 years old with glioma.

V is TRBV27 and J is TRBJ1-5, with D unclear. Germline-derived CDR1 and CDR2 are MNHEY and SMNVEV (reference sequence). The CDR3 contains 13 residues. Deletions cut 6 bases from V and 2 bases from J, with 8 bases between. CDR3 protein: CASRARGNQPQHF. The CDR3 DNA reads as TGTGCCAGCAGGGCTCGGGGCAATCAGCCCCAGCATTTT.

This chain uses TRBV10-3 with TRBJ2-1, with TRBD2 matching over 11 bases. Germline CDR1 reads ENHRY; CDR2 reads SYGVKD. V lost 8 bases to trimming and J lost 6 bases; unmatched junction nucleotides: 12. This CDR3 is 16 amino acids long. The CDR3 coding sequence is TGTGCCATCCGGTCTAGCGGGAGGCCGCCCGTCAATGAGCAGTTCTTC. Its translation is CAIRSSGRPPVNEQFF.

This rearrangement joins TRBV5-6 to TRBJ2-1, with 15 bases identical to TRBD2. The ends lost 4 bases at V and 7 bases at J; junction bases unmatched: 6. The germline gives CDR1 SGHDT, CDR2 YYEEEE. The CDR3 extends over 16 amino acids. The CDR3 DNA sequence: TGTGCCAGCAGCCCGGGACTAGCGGGAGGAGGGAATGAGCAGTTCTTC. Amino acids: CASSPGLAGGGNEQFF.

The rearrangement links TRBV5-4 to TRBJ2-3, with D possibly matching TRBD1 (6 bases). This CDR3 region has 14 residues. Germline CDR1 reads SGHNT; CDR2 reads YYREEE (reference sequence). V lost 4 bases, J lost 2 bases, and 11 bases lay in between. The CDR3 DNA reads as TGTGCCAGCAGCCCGGGACAACTCACAGATACGCAGTATTTT. Amino acid sequence: CASSPGQLTDTQYF.

The chain joins TRBV30 to TRBJ1-4; no reliable D call. The CDR3 has 13 amino acids. The germline CDR1 and CDR2 sequences are GTSNPN and SVGIG (reference sequence). Trimming cost V 1 base and J 8 bases, with 11 bases left between them. The CDR3, as DNA: TGTGCCTGGAGTGACGGGTCCGGGGAAAAACTGTTTTTT. Residues: CAWSDGSGEKLFF. Full variable domain (remainder filled in from reference TRBV30 and TRBJ1-4): SQTIHQWPATLVQPVGSPLSLECTVEGTSNPNLYWYRQAAGRGLQLLFYSVGIGQISSEVPQNLSASRPQDRQFILSSKKLLLSDSGFYLCAWSDGSGEKLFFGSGTQLSVL.

This chain connects TRBV11-2 to TRBJ2-7, with 14 bases lining up with TRBD2. CDR1 and CDR2 from the germline V gene are SGHAT and FQNNGV. The CDR3 totals 16 residues. With V trimmed by 4 bases and J by 0 bases, 2 bases remained unmatched. The CDR3 DNA is TGTGCCAGCAGCTGGGGACTAGCGGGAGTCTCCTACGAGCAGTACTTC. Translation gives CASSWGLAGVSYEQYF.

V usage is TRBV5-1 and J usage is TRBJ2-7, with 7 nucleotides matching TRBD2. J was trimmed by 2 bases and V by 0 bases; bases with no gene match: 5. CDR3 length: 15 amino acids. CDR1 and CDR2 (germline): SGHRS, YFSETQ. CDR3 DNA: TGCGCCAGCAGCTTGGAGCCCGGACTAGCCTACGAGCAGTACTTC. Its protein product is CASSLEPGLAYEQYF.

The chain joins TRBV4-1 to TRBJ2-1, with D perhaps matching TRBD1 or TRBD2 (5 bases each). The CDR3 consists of 17 residues. V lost 4 bases and J 7 bases, leaving 23 bases between the germline ends. The V gene's germline CDR1 is MGHRA and CDR2 YSYEKL. In DNA form, the CDR3 reads TGCGCCAGCAGCCTCCAACCGGGACCCAAAAGGTCAAATGAGCAGTTCTTC. Translated, it gives CASSLQPGPKRSNEQFF.

Only a few counts were recorded for this clone. This chain links TRBV9 with TRBJ2-1; D is perhaps TRBD1 (5 bases). Deletions cut 1 base from V and 0 bases from J, with 8 bases between. Per germline, CDR1 SGDLS and CDR2 YYNGEE. The CDR3 has 15 residues. The CDR3 protein is CASSVQGSSYNEQFF. The CDR3 nucleotides read TGTGCCAGCAGCGTACAGGGCAGCTCCTACAATGAGCAGTTCTTC.

This rearrangement joins TRBV6-5 to TRBJ1-4; D is uncertain. The CDR3 totals 14 residues. V gave up 2 bases and J gave up 2 bases, with 6 bases separating them. In germline, CDR1 is MNHEY, CDR2 SVGAGI. The CDR3: CASSYMGTNEKLFF. The CDR3 region has the DNA TGTGCCAGCAGTTACATGGGCACTAATGAAAAACTGTTTTTT.

In this sample, this clone turned up a few times. The genes are TRBV5-1 and TRBJ1-1; 8 nucleotides align to TRBD1. Germline V gene lookup returns CDR1 SGHRS and CDR2 YFSETQ. CDR3 length: 13 amino acids. V dropped 7 bases and J dropped 4; count of bases not matched to a gene: 6. The CDR3 loop reads CASSNRGSTEAFF. DNA of the CDR3: TGCGCCAGCTCAAACAGGGGGAGCACTGAAGCTTTCTTT. Based on the CDR3 plus reference TRBV5-1 and TRBJ1-1, the full variable domain is KAGVTQTPRYLIKTRGQQVTLSCSPISGHRSVSWYQQTPGQGLQFLFEYFSETQRNKGNFPGRFSGRQFSNSRSEMNVSTLELGDSALYLCASSNRGSTEAFFGQGTRLTVV.

This clone was picked up one time. A junction end diverges from the germline sequence, so it may reflect a read error. The gene calls are TRBV18 and TRBJ1-2; the match to TRBD1 covers 8 bases. The length of the CDR3 is 12 residues. The germline V gene has CDR1 KGHSH and CDR2 LQKENI. Here the CDR3 reads CASSPQGGGYTF. CDR3 in DNA: TGTGCCAGCTCCCCACAGGGGGGAGGCTACACCTTC.

The count of this clone is one. The gene calls are TRBV9 and TRBJ2-2; D gene ambiguous. V was clipped by 3 bases and J by 7 bases, with 10 bases between them. CDR1 is SGDLS, CDR2 YYNGEE, per germline. The CDR3 is made up of 13 amino acids. Here the CDR3 reads CASSATGGGELFF. The CDR3 nucleotides are TGTGCCAGCAGCGCTACTGGTGGCGGGGAGCTGTTTTTT. The variable domain in full, completed from reference TRBV9 and TRBJ2-2, reads DSGVTQTPKHLITATGQRVTLRCSPRSGDLSVYWYQQSLDQGLQFLIQYYNGEERAKGNILERFSAQQFPDLHSELNLSSLELGDSALYFCASSATGGGELFFGEGSRLTVL.

The rearrangement links TRBV6-5 to TRBJ1-2; D remains unclear. CDR1 MNHEY and CDR2 SVGAGI come from the germline V gene. V was pared by 6 bases and J by 0 bases, with 8 bases between. This CDR3 is built from 13 residues. CDR3 DNA sequence: TGTGCCAGCAGAAGAGAAGCTAACTATGGCTACACCTTC. Protein sequence: CASRREANYGYTF.

In nucleotides, the CDR3 is TGTGCCAGCATTAACTCGAACACCGGGGAGCTGTTTTTT. Protein sequence: CASINSNTGELFF. The V and J genes are TRBV6-6 and TRBJ2-2; D not resolved. Trimming cost V 7 bases and J 0 bases, with 6 bases left between them. Germline V CDR1 and CDR2: MNHNY, SVGAGI (reference sequence). The CDR3 is 13 residues long.

This chain uses TRBV11-2 with TRBJ2-5, with D perhaps assigned TRBD1 or TRBD2 (5 bases each). This CDR3 spans 13 amino acids. Germline values: CDR1 SGHAT, CDR2 FQNNGV. The CDR3 DNA reads as TGTGGTTGTGGGGACCTTCGGAGAGAGACCCAGTACTTC. The encoded protein is CGCGDLRRETQYF.

The chain recombines TRBV5-1 with TRBJ1-3; 7 bases map to TRBD1. V was pared by 0 bases and J by 2 bases, with 5 bases of the junction left unmatched. The CDR3 contains 16 residues. In germline, CDR1 is SGHRS, CDR2 YFSETQ. The CDR3 here is CASSLGQGITGNTIYF. In DNA, the CDR3 is TGCGCCAGCAGCTTGGGACAGGGTATTACTGGAAACACCATATATTTT.

The rearrangement links TRBV9 to TRBJ2-1, with 8 bases fitting TRBD2. CDR3 size: 15 residues. V trimming: 2 bases; J trimming: 6 bases; junction bases outside the gene matches: 7. Germline V gene data show CDR1 as SGDLS and CDR2 as YYNGEE. The DNA of the CDR3 is TGTGCCAGCAGCGTTAGGCTAGCGGGCTCCAATGAGCAGTTCTTC. Residues: CASSVRLAGSNEQFF.

Notes on this clone: Germline and junction disagree at one end, which may indicate a read error. The genes are TRBV2 and TRBJ2-1, with 9 bases aligning to TRBD2. This CDR3 comprises 21 residues. Germline V gene data show CDR1 as SNHLY and CDR2 as FYNNEI. The CDR3 region has the DNA TGTGTCAGCAGTGGGGGAGCTAGCGGGAAAACCCTCCCTGGCTCCTACAATGAGCAGTTCTTC. This gives the protein CVSSGGASGKTLPGSYNEQFF.

The gene calls are TRBV30 and TRBJ1-4; D not resolved. Trimming shortened V by 0 bases and J by 4 bases, and 12 bases separated the two germline ends. CDR3 length equals 15 residues. Germline V CDR1 and CDR2: GTSNPN, SVGIG (reference sequence). The CDR3 nucleotides read TGTGCCTGGAGTGTATCGGCAGACTTTAATGAAAAACTGTTTTTT. Amino acid sequence: CAWSVSADFNEKLFF.

The chain couples TRBV7-3 to TRBJ1-1; D call uncertain. Germline CDR1 SGHTA, CDR2 FQGTGA. The CDR3 contains 13 residues. The V and J ends lost 5 bases and 0 bases respectively, with 7 bases between them. The CDR3 DNA reads as TGTGCCAGCAGCACGGGAGTGAACACTGAAGCTTTCTTT. It encodes CASSTGVNTEAFF.

In this sample, this clone turned up once. The chain employs TRBV30 and TRBJ2-3, with 11 positions matching TRBD2. V gave up 7 bases and J gave up 11 bases; unmatched junction bases: 8. Germline CDR1 and CDR2: GTSNPN and SVGIG (reference sequence). The CDR3 sequence is 12 residues long. In nucleotides, the CDR3 is TGTGCCTTAGCGGGAGGGGCTGGGGGGCAGTATTTT. This sequence encodes CALAGGAGGQYF.

The V gene is TRBV6-6, the J gene TRBJ1-2; weak D call: TRBD1 (6 bases). V was shortened by 7 bases and J by 5 bases, with 17 bases between the two germline ends. Germline CDR1 and CDR2: MNHNY and SVGAGI (reference sequence). This CDR3 is 14 amino acids long. Here the CDR3 DNA reads TGTGCCAGCACTTGGGACACCCTGGCTTATGGCTACACCTTC. Encoded protein: CASTWDTLAYGYTF.

This chain uses TRBV25-1 with TRBJ2-7; maybe TRBD2 (8 bases). V was shortened by 6 bases and J by 3 bases, with 12 bases between the two germline ends. The germline gives CDR1 MGHDK, CDR2 SYGVNS. The CDR3 extends over 13 amino acids. The CDR3 spells CASSRGTSYEQYF. In nucleotides, the CDR3 is TGTGCCAGCAGCAGGGGGACTAGCTACGAGCAGTACTTC.

CDR3 in amino acids: CASRSAWELSYEQYF. The CDR3 nucleotides read TGTGCCAGCAGGTCGGCCTGGGAACTTTCCTACGAGCAGTACTTC. The chain joins TRBV28 to TRBJ2-7, with unresolved D. The CDR3 contains 15 residues. Trimming cost V 6 bases and J 1 base, with 16 bases left between them. Germline loops: CDR1 MDHEN, CDR2 SYDVKM.

The chain carries TRBV2 and TRBJ2-7; TRBD2 aligns across 10 bases. Looked up from germline, CDR1 is SNHLY and CDR2 is FYNNEI. Germline trimming cut 10 bases from V and 7 bases from J; bases unmatched to any gene: 7. The CDR3 is 12 amino acids. CDR3 region: CATRTSGLEQYF. The CDR3 DNA reads TGTGCCACCCGGACTAGCGGTCTTGAGCAGTACTTC. Full variable domain (remainder filled in from reference TRBV2 and TRBJ2-7): EPEVTQTPSHQVTQMGQEVILRCVPISNHLYFYWYRQILGQKVEFLVSFYNNEISEKSEIFDDQFSVERPDGSNFTLKIRSTKLEDSAMYFCATRTSGLEQYFGPGTRLTVT.